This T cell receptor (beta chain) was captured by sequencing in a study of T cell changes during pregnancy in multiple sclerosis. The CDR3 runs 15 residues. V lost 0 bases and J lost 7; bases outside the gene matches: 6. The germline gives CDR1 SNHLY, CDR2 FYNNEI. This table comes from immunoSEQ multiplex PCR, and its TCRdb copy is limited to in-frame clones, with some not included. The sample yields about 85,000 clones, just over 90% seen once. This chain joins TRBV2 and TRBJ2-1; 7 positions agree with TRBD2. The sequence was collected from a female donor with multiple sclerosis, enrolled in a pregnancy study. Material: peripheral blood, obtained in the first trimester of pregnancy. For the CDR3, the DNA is TGTGCCAGCAGTGAAGCTGGACTAGGGCGGAATGAGCAGTTCTTC. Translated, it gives CASSEAGLGRNEQFF.